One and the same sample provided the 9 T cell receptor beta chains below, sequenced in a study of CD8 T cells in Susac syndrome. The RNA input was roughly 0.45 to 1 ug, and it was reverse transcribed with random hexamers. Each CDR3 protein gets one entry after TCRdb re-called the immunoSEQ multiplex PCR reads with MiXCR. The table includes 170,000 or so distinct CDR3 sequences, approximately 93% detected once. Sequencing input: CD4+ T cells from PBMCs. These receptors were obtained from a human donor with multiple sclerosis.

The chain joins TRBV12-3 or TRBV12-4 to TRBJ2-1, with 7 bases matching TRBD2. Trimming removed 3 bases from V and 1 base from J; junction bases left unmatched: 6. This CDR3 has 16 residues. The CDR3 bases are TGTGCCAGCAGTTTGGGGCGGGGAGGGTCCTACAATGAGCAGTTCTTC. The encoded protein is CASSLGRGGSYNEQFF.

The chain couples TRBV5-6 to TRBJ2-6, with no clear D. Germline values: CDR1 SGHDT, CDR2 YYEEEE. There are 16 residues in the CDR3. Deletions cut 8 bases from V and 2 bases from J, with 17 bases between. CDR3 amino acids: CASSFFNQAGANVLTF. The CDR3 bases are TGTGCCAGTTCTTTCTTTAACCAGGCTGGGGCCAACGTCCTGACTTTC.

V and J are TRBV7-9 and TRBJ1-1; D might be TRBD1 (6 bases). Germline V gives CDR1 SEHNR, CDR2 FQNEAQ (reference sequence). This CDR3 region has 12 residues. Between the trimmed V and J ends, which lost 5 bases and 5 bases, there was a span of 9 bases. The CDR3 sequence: CASSPDRTEAFF. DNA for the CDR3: TGTGCCAGCAGCCCTGACAGGACTGAAGCTTTCTTT.

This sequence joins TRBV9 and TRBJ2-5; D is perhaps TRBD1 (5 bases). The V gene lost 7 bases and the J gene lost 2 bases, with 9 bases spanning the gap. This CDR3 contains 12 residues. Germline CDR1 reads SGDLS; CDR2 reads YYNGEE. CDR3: CASSGKQETQYF. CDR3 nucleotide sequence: TGTGCCAGCTCAGGGAAACAAGAGACCCAGTACTTC.

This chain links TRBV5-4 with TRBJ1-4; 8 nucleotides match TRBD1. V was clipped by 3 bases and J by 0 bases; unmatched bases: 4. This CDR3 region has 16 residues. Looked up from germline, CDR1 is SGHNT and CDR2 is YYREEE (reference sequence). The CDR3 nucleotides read TGTGCCAGCAGCTCCGGGACAGGAACAACTAATGAAAAACTGTTTTTT. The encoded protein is CASSSGTGTTNEKLFF.

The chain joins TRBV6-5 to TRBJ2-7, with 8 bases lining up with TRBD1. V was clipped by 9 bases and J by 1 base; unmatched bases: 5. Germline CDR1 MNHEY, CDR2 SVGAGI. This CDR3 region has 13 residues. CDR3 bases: TGTGCCAGTTCAGGGGGCCCGTCCTACGAGCAGTACTTC. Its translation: CASSGGPSYEQYF.

The CDR3 protein is CASMELQNQPQHF. The CDR3 coding sequence is TGTGCCAGCATGGAGCTCCAGAACCAGCCCCAGCATTTT. V and J are TRBV6-1 and TRBJ1-5, with D unresolved. CDR3 length equals 13 residues. Germline V gives CDR1 MNHNS, CDR2 SASEGT. V was clipped by 7 bases and J by 7 bases, with 14 bases between them.

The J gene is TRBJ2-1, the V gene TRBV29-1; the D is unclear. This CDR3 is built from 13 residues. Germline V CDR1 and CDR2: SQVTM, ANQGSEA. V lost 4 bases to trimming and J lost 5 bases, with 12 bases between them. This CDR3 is CSVGIIRDNEQFF. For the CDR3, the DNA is TGCAGCGTTGGGATAATACGAGACAATGAGCAGTTCTTC.

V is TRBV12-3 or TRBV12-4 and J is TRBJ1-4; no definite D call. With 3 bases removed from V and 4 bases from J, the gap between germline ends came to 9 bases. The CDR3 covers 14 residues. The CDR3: CASSFRQDNEKLFF. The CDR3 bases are TGTGCCAGCAGTTTTCGGCAGGATAATGAAAAACTGTTTTTT.